These 22 T cell receptor beta chains originate from one sample sequenced in a study of response to subunit inactivated influenza vaccine. TCRdb re-derived calls from the RT-PCR reads in MiXCR, one entry per CDR3 protein. In the table there are 400,000 to 650,000 distinct CDR3 sequences, approximately 6.9% of which are singletons. The material sequenced was PBMCs from blood, taken less than 30 months after vaccination. The source is a man between 50 and 69 years old who received an inactivated influenza vaccine.

This clonotype was seen more than once but under ten times. The V gene is TRBV15, the J gene TRBJ1-2; 7 nucleotides match TRBD1. CDR1 and CDR2 from the germline V gene are LNHNV and YYDKDF (reference sequence). The CDR3 is made up of 14 amino acids. The J segment lost 6 bases and the V segment lost 0 bases, leaving 4 bases of the junction unmatched. Written as DNA, the CDR3 is TGTGCCACCAGCAGAGATCCCCAGGGGGATGGCTACACCTTC. It translates to CATSRDPQGDGYTF.

The chain couples TRBV20-1 to TRBJ2-5; 13 nucleotides line up with TRBD2. From germline, CDR1 is DFQATT and CDR2 SNEGSKA (reference sequence). V lost 3 bases and J lost 5; bases outside the gene matches: 9. CDR3 size: 16 residues. The CDR3 loop is CSARVLLAGGPETQYF. The CDR3, as DNA: TGCAGTGCTAGGGTCCTACTAGCGGGGGGGCCTGAGACCCAGTACTTC.

The gene calls are TRBV2 and TRBJ1-1, with unresolved D. Germline loops: CDR1 SNHLY, CDR2 FYNNEI. V was shortened by 4 bases and J by 4 bases, with 10 bases between the two germline ends. The CDR3 covers 13 residues. CDR3 nucleotides: TGTGCCAGCAGTGCCGGAGAAGGCACTGAAGCTTTCTTT. This sequence encodes CASSAGEGTEAFF.

The V call is TRBV20-1, the J call TRBJ1-5; D is ambiguous. CDR3 size: 14 residues. Germline V gene sequence: CDR1 DFQATT, CDR2 SNEGSKA (reference sequence). V shed 0 bases and J shed 9 bases, with 15 bases lying between them. CDR3 residues: CSAREGPATSPQHF. The CDR3, as DNA: TGCAGTGCTAGAGAAGGACCGGCCACTTCGCCCCAGCATTTT.

The V call is TRBV6-2 or TRBV6-3, the J call TRBJ2-7, with D perhaps TRBD1 (6 bases). Germline lookup yields CDR1 MNHEY and CDR2 SVGEGT. The CDR3 contains 12 residues. With 6 bases removed from V and 4 bases from J, the gap between germline ends came to 10 bases. CDR3 coding DNA: TGTGCCAGCAGCGGTGGACAGTACGAGCAGTACTTC. Its translation: CASSGGQYEQYF.

The V call is TRBV7-8, the J call TRBJ2-1; 14 bases agree with TRBD2. This CDR3 has 20 amino acids. Germline loops: CDR1 SGHVS, CDR2 FQNEAQ. V lost 2 bases, J lost 1 base, and 10 bases stayed unmatched. CDR3 sequence reads: CASSLYLGLAGGFSYNEQFF. The DNA of the CDR3 is TGTGCCAGCAGCTTATATCTCGGACTAGCGGGGGGATTTTCCTACAATGAGCAGTTCTTC.

Many counts were recorded for this clonotype. V is TRBV7-2 and J is TRBJ2-5; D unclear. V was shortened by 1 base and J by 2 bases, with 14 bases between the two germline ends. Germline V CDR1 and CDR2: SGHTA, FQGNSA. This CDR3 has 16 amino acids. The DNA of the CDR3 is TGTGCCAGCAGCTTAGACGGTCTTGGGTGGCAAGAGACCCAGTACTTC. This gives the protein CASSLDGLGWQETQYF.

This clonotype was observed a handful of times. This chain's CDR3 is CASSEFQYHEQYF. Here the CDR3 DNA reads TGTGCCAGCAGTGAATTTCAGTACCACGAGCAGTACTTC. The chain employs TRBV2 and TRBJ2-7; D gene ambiguous. Trimming took 2 bases from V and 5 from J, leaving 10 bases between them. This CDR3 is 13 amino acids long. Looked up from germline, CDR1 is SNHLY and CDR2 is FYNNEI.

The sample holds a few counts of this clonotype. The V and J genes are TRBV27 and TRBJ1-2, with 7 bases that match TRBD1. V lost 4 bases to trimming and J lost 4 bases; unmatched junction nucleotides: 6. CDR3 size: 14 residues. Germline CDR1 and CDR2: MNHEY and SMNVEV (reference sequence). CDR3: CASSYRTGAYGYTF. The CDR3 DNA sequence: TGTGCCAGCAGTTACCGGACAGGCGCCTATGGCTACACCTTC.

This clonotype has a count of ten or more. The chain employs TRBV20-1 and TRBJ2-7; D is unclear. V lost 2 bases, J lost 4 bases, and 6 bases lay in between. The CDR3 is 11 amino acids. The germline V gene has CDR1 DFQATT and CDR2 SNEGSKA (reference sequence). The CDR3, as DNA: TGCAGTGCTAGAATCGCATACGAGCAGTACTTC. Protein sequence: CSARIAYEQYF.

This clonotype was picked up a small number of times. This chain connects TRBV10-2 to TRBJ1-4; D is unclear. This CDR3 region has 14 residues. Trimming took 2 bases from V and 8 from J, leaving 12 bases between them. Germline V CDR1 and CDR2: WSHSY, SAAADI. The CDR3 sequence: CASSERTSGEKLFF. Written as DNA, the CDR3 is TGCGCCAGCAGTGAGCGGACTTCTGGGGAAAAACTGTTTTTT.

This clonotype was picked up many times. One end of the junction is discordant with germline, which a read error may explain. V gene TRBV20-1 combines with J gene TRBJ2-7; 7 nucleotides align to TRBD1. This CDR3 contains 18 residues. From germline, CDR1 is DFQATT and CDR2 SNEGSKA (reference sequence). The CDR3 DNA follows: TGCAGTGCTAGAGACACTCCGGGACAGATACTATTTACCCATTCGCCGCCTTTC. This encodes CSARDTPGQILFTHSPPF.

The V and J genes are TRBV6-2 or TRBV6-3 and TRBJ2-2; a possible D gene is TRBD1 (6 bases). Per germline, CDR1 MNHEY and CDR2 SVGEGT. The CDR3 is 14 amino acids. V lost 7 bases and J 6 bases, leaving 15 bases between the germline ends. The CDR3 loop reads CASIGTSPSGELFF. For the CDR3, the DNA is TGTGCCAGCATAGGGACAAGCCCGTCCGGGGAGCTGTTTTTT.

The rearrangement joins TRBV24-1 to TRBJ2-3, with a possible D match to TRBD1 (5 bases). The CDR3 contains 13 residues. Germline assignment: CDR1 KGHDR and CDR2 SFDVKD. With 8 bases removed from V and 2 bases from J, the gap between germline ends came to 10 bases. In nucleotides, the CDR3 is TGTGCCACCACTGACAGAGACACAGATACGCAGTATTTT. As protein: CATTDRDTDTQYF.

This clonotype was observed at least ten times. The chain links TRBV3-1 to TRBJ2-7; no definite D call. This CDR3 is built from 12 residues. From germline, CDR1 is LGHDT and CDR2 YNNKEL (reference sequence). The ends were cut back, 2 bases at V and 2 bases at J, with 4 bases in the middle. The CDR3 loop reads CASSQLPYEQYF. CDR3 nucleotides: TGTGCCAGCAGCCAATTACCCTACGAGCAGTACTTC.

This chain links TRBV30 with TRBJ1-5; TRBD1 might be the D (5 bases). Germline lookup yields CDR1 GTSNPN and CDR2 SVGIG (reference sequence). The CDR3 is 15 amino acids. Trimming shortened V by 2 bases and J by 0 bases, and 11 bases separated the two germline ends. This CDR3 is CAWSRGLYSNQPQHF. The CDR3 bases are TGTGCCTGGAGTCGGGGACTCTATAGCAATCAGCCCCAGCATTTT.

This clonotype was observed at least ten times. CDR3 DNA sequence: TGCGCCAGCAGCCCCTGGGACAGGGGAACCGGGGAGCTGTTTTTT. It yields the protein CASSPWDRGTGELFF. V usage is TRBV5-1 and J usage is TRBJ2-2, with TRBD1 matching 10 bases. There are 15 residues in the CDR3. Per the germline V gene, CDR1 is SGHRS and CDR2 is YFSETQ. After removal of 4 bases from V and 5 bases from J, the junction contained 5 bases not matched to a gene.

This chain uses TRBV9 with TRBJ1-1; D remains unclear. CDR1 is SGDLS, CDR2 YYNGEE, per germline. The CDR3 has 13 amino acids. The V and J ends lost 0 bases and 6 bases respectively, with 9 bases between them. CDR3 loop: CASSVGLYPEAFF. CDR3 DNA sequence: TGTGCCAGCAGCGTAGGCCTCTACCCTGAAGCTTTCTTT.

The chain is built from TRBV7-8 and TRBJ1-5; tentatively, D is TRBD1 (6 bases). Germline assignment: CDR1 SGHVS and CDR2 FQNEAQ. The CDR3 is 16 residues long. V shed 1 base and J shed 1 base, with 11 bases lying between them. As DNA, the CDR3 is TGTGCCAGCAGCTTAGAGGGGGGTTGGAGCAATCAGCCCCAGCATTTT. Encoded protein: CASSLEGGWSNQPQHF.

V gene TRBV6-5 combines with J gene TRBJ2-1, with D perhaps matching TRBD2 (6 bases). The CDR3 has 13 amino acids. Germline CDR1 and CDR2: MNHEY and SVGAGI. The V end lost 4 bases, the J end lost 7 bases, and 11 bases lay between the germline ends. CDR3 bases: TGTGCCAGCAGTTGGGCTAGCGATAATGAGCAGTTCTTC. It specifies CASSWASDNEQFF.

The chain is built from TRBV15 and TRBJ2-6; D uncertain. This CDR3 is 15 amino acids long. V shed 3 bases and J shed 2 bases, with 8 bases lying between them. Germline CDR1 is LNHNV and CDR2 is YYDKDF (reference sequence). CDR3 protein: CATSSAGTGANVLTF. The CDR3 region has the DNA TGTGCCACCAGCAGCGCAGGAACTGGGGCCAACGTCCTGACTTTC.

This clonotype was observed at least ten times. The rearrangement uses TRBV6-5 and TRBJ2-7; possible D gene TRBD1, 6 bases. Trimming stripped 4 bases from V and 3 bases from J, with 16 bases between. The CDR3 consists of 15 residues. Germline V CDR1 and CDR2: MNHEY, SVGAGI. Here the CDR3 reads CASSSLQGTLYEQYF. The CDR3 coding sequence is TGTGCCAGCAGTTCCTTACAGGGAACCCTCTACGAGCAGTACTTC.